This T cell receptor (beta chain) was captured by sequencing in a study of T-cell reconstitution after alpha-beta-depleted transplantation in children. TCRbeta library construction was performed incorporating unique molecular identifiers. Each CDR3 protein gets one entry after TCRdb re-called the PCR reads with MiXCR. The table has about 540,000 distinct CDR3 sequences, around 19% seen once. The J segment lost 7 bases and the V segment lost 9 bases, leaving 15 bases of the junction unmatched. This CDR3 has 17 amino acids. Per germline, CDR1 MDHEN and CDR2 SYDVKM. This receptor was identified in a human donor who donated a stem cell graft to a child with acute lymphoblastic leukemia. The starting material was PBMCs from the stem cell graft donor, obtained from the stem cell graft. The chain employs TRBV28 and TRBJ2-1; 13 positions match TRBD2. For the CDR3, the DNA is TGTGCCAGGGGCTCCGGGACTAGCGGGATTACTTTAAATGAGCAGTTCTTC. Encoded protein: CARGSGTSGITLNEQFF.